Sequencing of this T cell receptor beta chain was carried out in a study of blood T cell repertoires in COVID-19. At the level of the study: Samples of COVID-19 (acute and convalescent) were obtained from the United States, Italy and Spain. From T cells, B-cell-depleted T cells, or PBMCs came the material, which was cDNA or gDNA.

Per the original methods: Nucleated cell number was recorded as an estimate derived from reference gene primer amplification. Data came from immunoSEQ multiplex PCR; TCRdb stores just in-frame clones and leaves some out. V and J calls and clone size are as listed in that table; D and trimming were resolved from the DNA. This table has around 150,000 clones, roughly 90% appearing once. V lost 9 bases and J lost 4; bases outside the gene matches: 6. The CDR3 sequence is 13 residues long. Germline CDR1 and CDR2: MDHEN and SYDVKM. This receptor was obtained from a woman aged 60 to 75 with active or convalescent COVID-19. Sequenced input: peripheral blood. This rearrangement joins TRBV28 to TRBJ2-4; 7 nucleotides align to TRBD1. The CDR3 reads CASWGQPKNIQYF. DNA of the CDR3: TGTGCCAGTTGGGGACAGCCTAAAAACATTCAGTACTTC. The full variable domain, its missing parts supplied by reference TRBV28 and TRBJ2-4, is DVKVTQSSRYLVKRTGEKVFLECVQDMDHENMFWYRQDPGLGLRLIYFSYDVKMKEKGDIPEGYSVSREKKERFSLILESASTNQTSMYLCASWGQPKNIQYFGAGTRLSVL.